The present T cell receptor beta chain was sequenced within a study of T cell responses to AZD1222 COVID-19 vaccine. CDR3 length: 14 amino acids. Germline V gene lookup returns CDR1 MNHEY and CDR2 SMNVEV (reference sequence). J was trimmed by 3 bases and V by 6 bases; bases with no gene match: 5. Only a few counts were recorded for this clone. The data were produced by immunoSEQ multiplex PCR, yet TCRdb's version contains in-frame clones alone and is incomplete. The data contain about 76,000 clones, 70% to 90% of them singletons. The TCR originated in an adult in good health. This sequence joins TRBV27 and TRBJ1-5; TRBD1 matches 7 bases. The sample here was peripheral blood, taken on day 0 of AZD1222 vaccination. CDR3 in amino acids: CASSSGQHNQPQHF. The DNA for the CDR3 is TGTGCCAGCAGCTCGGGACAGCACAATCAGCCCCAGCATTTT.